This T cell receptor beta chain stems from a study of beta chain features in type 1 diabetes. The CDR3 has 13 amino acids. V lost 3 bases to trimming and J lost 5 bases; unmatched junction nucleotides: 2. CDR1 and CDR2 (germline): SGHRS, YFSETQ. Every bit of the isolated RNA underwent reverse transcription, so sequencing read expressed TCRB transcripts. Using immunoSEQ multiplex PCR, the repertoire was profiled, and TCRdb retains in-frame clones only, with some absent. The data contain tens of thousands of clones, approximately 59% of them singletons. The chain carries TRBV5-1 and TRBJ2-5, with TRBD1 matching 9 bases. The sequenced material came from Tregs from blood. This clonotype was sampled from a woman aged 18-30 years in good health. The CDR3 region has the DNA TGCGCCAGCAGCTCCGGGACAGGGGAGACCCAGTACTTC. Amino acid sequence: CASSSGTGETQYF. Full variable domain (outside the CDR3, taken from reference TRBV5-1 and TRBJ2-5): KAGVTQTPRYLIKTRGQQVTLSCSPISGHRSVSWYQQTPGQGLQFLFEYFSETQRNKGNFPGRFSGRQFSNSRSEMNVSTLELGDSALYLCASSSGTGETQYFGPGTRLLVL.